The source of this TCR beta chain is a study of blood T cell repertoires in COVID-19. Background on the study: Both acute and convalescent COVID-19 samples were obtained from the United States, Italy and Spain. Sample material is recorded as cDNA or gDNA derived from T cells, B-cell-depleted T cells, or PBMCs.

The germline CDR1 and CDR2 sequences are SGHRS and YFSETQ. V lost 0 bases and J 0 bases, leaving 6 bases between the germline ends. The CDR3 totals 15 residues. As originally analysed: Amplified reference gene primers provided the basis for estimating nucleated cell counts. Clones were sequenced by immunoSEQ multiplex PCR, and TCRdb holds only the in-frame ones, with some missing. V and J calls and clone size are given by that table; D and trimming were obtained from the DNA. The sample gives 250,000 or so clones, nearly 90% of which show up once; approximately 5% is in the top ten. Input material: peripheral blood. The gene calls are TRBV5-1 and TRBJ2-2; D not resolved. This clonotype was sampled from a woman aged 40 to 50 who had recovered from COVID-19. The chain's CDR3 is CASSLGATNTGELFF. The DNA of the CDR3 is TGCGCCAGCAGCTTGGGGGCCACGAACACCGGGGAGCTGTTTTTT. Full variable domain (missing parts from reference TRBV5-1 and TRBJ2-2): KAGVTQTPRYLIKTRGQQVTLSCSPISGHRSVSWYQQTPGQGLQFLFEYFSETQRNKGNFPGRFSGRQFSNSRSEMNVSTLELGDSALYLCASSLGATNTGELFFGEGSRLTVL.